The 10 T cell receptor beta chains listed next were all sequenced from one sample in a study of vaccination and CD4 T cells after COVID-19 (dated by TCRdb to 2022 to 2024). The sample's treatment or condition label, in plain terms: approximately nine-day PBMC culture with coronavirus spike peptide pools or control peptides (ViraFEST assay). Antigens of these TCRs are unknown. Receptor amplification or capture employed PCR. Sequencing took place on an Illumina iSeq 100. DNA from cultured CD4+ T cells underwent TCR sequencing with the Oncomine TCR Beta short-read assay at the Johns Hopkins FTIC core. Using fastp trimming at Q25 and MiXCR clonotype assembly, TCRdb reanalyzed the public sequencing data and kept in-frame beta chains. Identical CDR3 protein sequences are pooled into one entry, listed with their most common genes and DNA. The sample table contains some 13,000 distinct CDR3 sequences; only one count was recorded for 28% of them. The leading ten clones occupy 17% of the sample.

The sample consisted of cultured CD4+ T cells from blood. All receptors derive from a human donor with COVID-19.

This clonotype showed up just a few times. The chain links TRBV6-1 to TRBJ1-2; possibly TRBD1 for D (5 bases). From germline, CDR1 is MNHNS and CDR2 SASEGT. This CDR3 is built from 14 residues. Between the trimmed V and J ends, which lost 0 bases and 8 bases, there was a span of 13 bases. CDR3 DNA: TGTGCCAGCAGTGAAGCGCCTAGGGGTGGCGGCTACACCTTC. Amino acids: CASSEAPRGGGYTF.

The sample holds a few counts of this clonotype. The rearrangement uses TRBV11-3 and TRBJ2-3, with D maybe TRBD2 (6 bases). CDR3 length equals 14 residues. Looked up from germline, CDR1 is SGHNT and CDR2 is YENEEA. Trimming removed 8 bases from V and 4 bases from J, with 16 bases in between. This chain's CDR3 is CASAGREVPDTQYF. The CDR3 DNA follows: TGTGCCAGCGCGGGCAGGGAGGTCCCAGATACGCAGTATTTT. The entire variable domain, with the rest obtained from reference TRBV11-3 and TRBJ2-3, is as follows: EAGVVQSPRYKIIEKKQPVAFWCNPISGHNTLYWYLQNLGQGPELLIRYENEEAVDDSQLPKDRFSAERLKGVDSTLKIQPAELGDSAVYLCASAGREVPDTQYFGPGTRLTVL.

The chain is built from TRBV5-4 and TRBJ2-7; no clear D. This CDR3 spans 13 amino acids. Trimming shortened V by 2 bases and J by 2 bases, and 8 bases separated the two germline ends. Germline lookup yields CDR1 SGHNT and CDR2 YYREEE (reference sequence). CDR3 sequence reads: CASSFGRTYEQYF. The CDR3, as DNA: TGTGCCAGCAGCTTCGGACGGACCTACGAGCAGTACTTC.

The V call is TRBV12-5, the J call TRBJ1-1; tentative D call: TRBD1 (5 bases). V shed 6 bases and J shed 3 bases, with 14 bases lying between them. The CDR3 totals 14 residues. The germline V gene encodes CDR1 LGHNT and CDR2 FRNRAP. The chain's CDR3 is CASGLPGFYTEAFF. In DNA, the CDR3 is TGTGCTAGTGGCCTTCCAGGGTTCTACACTGAAGCTTTCTTT.

J is TRBJ2-7 and V is TRBV28, with 9 bases lining up with TRBD1. There are 14 residues in the CDR3. Germline values: CDR1 MDHEN, CDR2 SYDVKM. V lost 3 bases and J lost 7; bases outside the gene matches: 7. The CDR3 loop reads CASSLTGGSREQYF. The DNA for the CDR3 is TGTGCCAGCAGTTTGACAGGGGGTTCTCGTGAGCAGTACTTC. The full variable domain, in which reference TRBV28 and TRBJ2-7 provide the parts outside the CDR3, is DVKVTQSSRYLVKRTGEKVFLECVQDMDHENMFWYRQDPGLGLRLIYFSYDVKMKEKGDIPEGYSVSREKKERFSLILESASTNQTSMYLCASSLTGGSREQYFGPGTRLTVT.

V usage is TRBV9 and J usage is TRBJ1-2; D ambiguous. From germline, CDR1 is SGDLS and CDR2 YYNGEE. CDR3 size: 14 residues. The ends were cut back, 0 bases at V and 4 bases at J, with 10 bases in the middle. The CDR3: CASSVVPGPYGYTF. The DNA for the CDR3 is TGTGCCAGCAGCGTAGTCCCCGGGCCCTATGGCTACACCTTC.

The genes are TRBV11-3 and TRBJ1-1; perhaps TRBD1 as D (5 bases). Looked up from germline, CDR1 is SGHNT and CDR2 is YENEEA. The CDR3 spans 14 residues. Trimming cost V 3 bases and J 1 base, with 9 bases left between them. CDR3 DNA: TGTGCCAGCAGCTTCGGGGGAGGGAACACTGAAGCTTTCTTT. Translating gives CASSFGGGNTEAFF.

The rearrangement joins TRBV5-4 to TRBJ2-2, with a tentative D call TRBD2 (5 bases). Deletions cut 9 bases from V and 1 base from J, with 13 bases between. The CDR3 covers 14 residues. Germline CDR1 reads SGHNT; CDR2 reads YYREEE (reference sequence). The CDR3 nucleotides are TGTGCCACCCAGCTTCGGGGGAACACCGGGGAGCTGTTTTTT. Protein product: CATQLRGNTGELFF. Supplemented by reference TRBV5-4 and TRBJ2-2, the full variable domain reads ETGVTQSPTHLIKTRGQQVTLRCSSQSGHNTVSWYQQALGQGPQFIFQYYREEENGRGNFPPRFSGLQFPNYSSELNVNALELDDSALYLCATQLRGNTGELFFGEGSRLTVL.

V is TRBV6-2 or TRBV6-3 and J is TRBJ2-5; D not resolved. Trimming took 6 bases from V and 7 from J, leaving 15 bases between them. The CDR3 is 13 residues long. CDR1 is MNHEY and CDR2 is SVGEGT in the germline V gene. CDR3 in DNA: TGTGCCAGCAGCCCCGGGCCAACGGGGACCCAGTACTTC. Protein: CASSPGPTGTQYF.

The CDR3, as DNA: TGTGCCACCAGTGACCATGACAGGGGAGTAGAGGGCTACACCTTC. Its translation: CATSDHDRGVEGYTF. V usage is TRBV24-1 and J usage is TRBJ1-2; 8 bases are a match to TRBD1. CDR1 KGHDR and CDR2 SFDVKD come from the germline V gene. V lost 4 bases, J lost 8 bases, and 11 bases stayed unmatched. The CDR3 consists of 15 residues.